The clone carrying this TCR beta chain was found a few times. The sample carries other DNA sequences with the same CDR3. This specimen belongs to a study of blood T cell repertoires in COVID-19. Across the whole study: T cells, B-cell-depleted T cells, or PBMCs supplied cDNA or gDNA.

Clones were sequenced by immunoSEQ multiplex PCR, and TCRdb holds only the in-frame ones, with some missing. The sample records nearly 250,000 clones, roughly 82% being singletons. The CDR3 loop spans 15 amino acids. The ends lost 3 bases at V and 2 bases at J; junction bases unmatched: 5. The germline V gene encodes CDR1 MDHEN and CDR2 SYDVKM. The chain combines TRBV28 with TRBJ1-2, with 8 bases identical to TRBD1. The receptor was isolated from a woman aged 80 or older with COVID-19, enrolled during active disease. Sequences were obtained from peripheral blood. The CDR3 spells CASSFGTGVNYGYTF. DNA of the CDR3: TGTGCCAGCAGTTTCGGGACAGGCGTCAACTATGGCTACACCTTC.